This TCR beta chain came from a study of blood T cell repertoires in COVID-19. The overall study: Sites in the United States, Italy and Spain provided acute and convalescent COVID-19 samples. PBMCs, B-cell-depleted T cells, or T cells were the source of the cDNA or gDNA that made up the material.

V was pared by 10 bases and J by 1 base, with 15 bases between. Germline assignment: CDR1 KGHSH and CDR2 LQKENI. The CDR3 spans 14 residues. Original analysis: Reference gene primers were amplified, and this amplification served to estimate nucleated cell counts. The protocol was immunoSEQ multiplex PCR, while the TCRdb copy is restricted to in-frame clones and leaves out a portion. The V and J calls and the clone size are those of that table, but D and trimming were determined from the DNA. This table holds approximately 80,000 clones, around 90% found once. This receptor was identified in a human donor in a cohort sampled during active COVID-19. Material: peripheral blood. The chain combines TRBV18 with TRBJ2-3; D might be TRBD2 (6 bases). The CDR3 region has the DNA TGTGCCACCATGGAAGGCGGGGGCACAGATACGCAGTATTTT. Encoded protein: CATMEGGGTDTQYF. The whole variable domain, filled in from reference TRBV18 and TRBJ2-3, reads NAGVMQNPRHLVRRRGQEARLRCSPMKGHSHVYWYRQLPEEGLKFMVYLQKENIIDESGMPKERFSAEFPKEGPSILRIQQVVRGDSAAYFCATMEGGGTDTQYFGPGTRLTVL.